This entry lists 19 T cell receptor beta chains sequenced from one sample in a study of cytomegalovirus exposure and HLA in healthy donors (dated by TCRdb to 2016 to 2017). Libraries were made using the immunoSEQ multiplex PCR assay. The multiplex PCR relied on a mix of 60 forward primers for TCR Vbeta segments and 13 reverse primers for TCR Jbeta segments. TCRdb limited this immuneACCESS table to in-frame rearrangements with V and J called. A share of clones is missing; checked studies link under half to unresolved V genes, and the rest is unexplained. The sample has 76,000 or so clones on record, roughly 78% of them singletons. Over 2% of the sample belongs to the ten largest clones. The sequencing sample was made of PBMCs. Receptor source: a young man in good health and CMV-seronegative.

The chain links TRBV19 to TRBJ1-1; D may be TRBD1 (5 bases). V shed 5 bases and J shed 8 bases, with 15 bases lying between them. Germline values: CDR1 LNHDA, CDR2 SQIVND (reference sequence). The CDR3 is made up of 13 amino acids. Here the CDR3 reads CASSLGGRSEAFF. CDR3 coding DNA: TGTGCCAGTAGTCTGGGGGGGAGGTCGGAAGCTTTCTTT.

J is TRBJ1-2 and V is TRBV30; D unresolved. CDR3 length: 14 residues. Germline V gives CDR1 GTSNPN, CDR2 SVGIG (reference sequence). The germline V and J ends were trimmed by 2 bases and 6 bases, with 16 bases remaining between them. CDR3 in amino acids: CAWSSLRRADGYTF. The DNA for the CDR3 is TGTGCCTGGAGTTCCTTACGGAGGGCCGATGGCTACACCTTC.

CDR3: CASSEGVGGGPDTQYF. In nucleotides, the CDR3 is TGTGCCAGCAGTGAAGGTGTAGGGGGGGGACCAGATACGCAGTATTTT. The rearrangement links TRBV6-1 to TRBJ2-3; D might be TRBD2 (7 bases). This CDR3 is 16 amino acids long. CDR1 is MNHNS and CDR2 is SASEGT in the germline V gene. The V and J ends lost 1 base and 4 bases respectively, with 15 bases between them.

This clone was observed a few times. The rearrangement uses TRBV4-1 and TRBJ2-7; tentative D call: TRBD2 (5 bases). The V gene lost 4 bases and the J gene lost 1 base, with 11 bases spanning the gap. The V gene's germline CDR1 is MGHRA and CDR2 YSYEKL. There are 14 residues in the CDR3. The CDR3 here is CASSLRVDSYEQYF. In DNA, the CDR3 is TGCGCCAGCAGCCTGCGGGTGGATTCCTACGAGCAGTACTTC.

The gene calls are TRBV7-9 and TRBJ2-3; TRBD1 aligns across 11 bases. Unmatched junction bases numbered 3, after V lost 5 bases and J lost 5 bases. This CDR3 is built from 14 residues. Per germline, CDR1 SEHNR and CDR2 FQNEAQ (reference sequence). The DNA for the CDR3 is TGTGCCAGCAGCCGCGGGACAGGGGGAGATACGCAGTATTTT. Protein product: CASSRGTGGDTQYF.

The chain uses TRBV9 and TRBJ2-3; 7 bases match TRBD1. From germline, CDR1 is SGDLS and CDR2 YYNGEE. Trimming took 4 bases from V and 2 from J; bases not matched to a gene: 7. The CDR3 spans 15 residues. CDR3 sequence reads: CASSPYRGTTDTQYF. In DNA form, the CDR3 reads TGTGCCAGCAGCCCATACAGGGGAACCACAGATACGCAGTATTTT.

The chain has TRBV30 and TRBJ2-7, with TRBD2 identical over 11 bases. This CDR3 is built from 18 residues. Germline trimming cut 2 bases from V and 7 bases from J; bases unmatched to any gene: 19. Germline CDR1 reads GTSNPN; CDR2 reads SVGIG (reference sequence). DNA of the CDR3: TGTGCCTGGAGTTCAGGGAAGACTAGCGGGGTAGGAAAAACTGAGCAGTACTTC. It codes for CAWSSGKTSGVGKTEQYF.

This clone was observed a few times. The chain couples TRBV9 to TRBJ2-5; 10 nucleotides match TRBD1. The end of the DNA aligns better with TRBJ2-7, so the J call may be wrong. In germline, CDR1 is SGDLS, CDR2 YYNGEE. This CDR3 contains 15 residues. CDR3 in DNA: TGTGCCAGCAGCGTAGAAGGGACAGGGGTCTACGAGCAGTACTTC. Its translation is CASSVEGTGVYEQYF.

This rearrangement joins TRBV18 to TRBJ1-3; D is perhaps TRBD1 (5 bases). The CDR3 totals 14 residues. V lost 4 bases to trimming and J lost 8 bases, with 15 bases between them. CDR1 KGHSH and CDR2 LQKENI come from the germline V gene. The chain's CDR3 is CASSLDTRKDTIYF. CDR3 bases: TGTGCCAGCTCACTGGACACAAGGAAGGACACCATATATTTT.

The chain joins TRBV19 to TRBJ2-5; 8 nucleotides line up with TRBD2. V trimming: 5 bases; J trimming: 2 bases; junction bases outside the gene matches: 7. Germline-derived CDR1 and CDR2 are LNHDA and SQIVND (reference sequence). The CDR3 totals 15 residues. The CDR3 spells CASSREGVPQETQYF. In DNA, the CDR3 is TGTGCCAGTAGTCGGGAGGGAGTCCCTCAAGAGACCCAGTACTTC. The whole variable domain, remainder taken from reference TRBV19 and TRBJ2-5, is DGGITQSPKYLFRKEGQNVTLSCEQNLNHDAMYWYRQDPGQGLRLIYYSQIVNDFQKGDIAEGYSVSREKKESFPLTVTSAQKNPTAFYLCASSREGVPQETQYFGPGTRLLVL.

The chain links TRBV4-2 to TRBJ2-7; 8 bases line up with TRBD2. The CDR3 sequence is 16 residues long. V was clipped by 0 bases and J by 7 bases; unmatched bases: 11. The germline V gene encodes CDR1 LGHNA and CDR2 YNFKEQ. The CDR3, as DNA: TGTGCCAGCAGCCAAGATTTATCCGGGAGGGTAATGGAGCAGTACTTC. Amino acids: CASSQDLSGRVMEQYF.

This rearrangement joins TRBV5-1 to TRBJ1-3, with D hard to call. The germline gives CDR1 SGHRS, CDR2 YFSETQ. There are 14 residues in the CDR3. V lost 5 bases, J lost 0 bases, and 9 bases lay in between. The CDR3 region has the DNA TGCGCCAGCAGAACAGAACTCTCTGGAAACACCATATATTTT. Translation: CASRTELSGNTIYF.

CDR3 nucleotides: TGCGCCAGCAGTGACCCTGGACAGCAAGCTTTCTTT. Encoded protein: CASSDPGQQAFF. V usage is TRBV10-1 and J usage is TRBJ1-1; a weak D match, TRBD1 (6 bases). There are 12 residues in the CDR3. V dropped 3 bases and J dropped 9 bases, with 11 bases sitting between them. Germline V CDR1 and CDR2: WNHNN, SYGVQD (reference sequence).

The chain employs TRBV7-9 and TRBJ2-1, with 7 bases identical to TRBD2. The CDR3 length is 15 residues. Germline values: CDR1 SEHNR, CDR2 FQNEAQ (reference sequence). Losses at the gene ends were 4 bases for V and 9 bases for J; bases not matched to a gene: 12. The CDR3 DNA is TGTGCCAGCAGCTCCCGGACTAGTGTTGGGGTTGAGCAGTTCTTC. Translating it yields CASSSRTSVGVEQFF.

This clone came up once. This sequence joins TRBV4-3 and TRBJ2-1, with D maybe TRBD1 (5 bases). From germline, CDR1 is LGHNA and CDR2 YSLEER. Trimming cost V 2 bases and J 4 bases, with 15 bases left between them. The CDR3 sequence is 16 residues long. This CDR3 reads CASSQMGLELYNEQFF. CDR3 bases: TGCGCCAGCAGCCAAATGGGGCTAGAGCTATACAATGAGCAGTTCTTC.

The chain recombines TRBV7-2 with TRBJ2-1; TRBD2 matches at 13 bases. The germline V gene has CDR1 SGHTA and CDR2 FQGNSA. The CDR3 consists of 16 residues. J was trimmed by 8 bases and V by 5 bases; bases with no gene match: 9. DNA of the CDR3: TGTGCCAGCAGCGTACCGGGACTAGCGGGAATTCATGAGCAGTTCTTC. This encodes CASSVPGLAGIHEQFF.

The rearrangement joins TRBV21-1 to TRBJ2-7; TRBD1, the D gene given by the table, was not confirmed from the DNA. TRBV21-1 is a known pseudogene. This CDR3 is 13 amino acids long. The CDR3: CASKGHSPYEQYF. The DNA of the CDR3 is TGTGCCAGCAAAGGTCACAGCCCCTACGAGCAGTACTTC.

The chain recombines TRBV18 with TRBJ2-7; 9 bases map to TRBD2. This CDR3 has 15 amino acids. With V trimmed by 6 bases and J by 1 base, 7 bases remained unmatched. Germline V CDR1 and CDR2: KGHSH, LQKENI. The CDR3 DNA reads as TGTGCCAGCTCCCCTGAGGCGGGGGGGTCCTACGAGCAGTACTTC. Translating gives CASSPEAGGSYEQYF. The full variable domain, rest sourced from reference TRBV18 and TRBJ2-7, is NAGVMQNPRHLVRRRGQEARLRCSPMKGHSHVYWYRQLPEEGLKFMVYLQKENIIDESGMPKERFSAEFPKEGPSILRIQQVVRGDSAAYFCASSPEAGGSYEQYFGPGTRLTVT.

V gene TRBV6-6 combines with J gene TRBJ1-1; no firm D call. V was shortened by 7 bases and J by 0 bases, with 18 bases between the two germline ends. Germline V gene data show CDR1 as MNHNY and CDR2 as SVGAGI (reference sequence). The CDR3 runs to 16 residues. CDR3 in DNA: TGTGCCAGCACCTATCTTTGGTCAGGCCTGAACACTGAAGCTTTCTTT. Residues: CASTYLWSGLNTEAFF.